This T cell receptor beta chain was documented in a study of blood T cell repertoires in COVID-19. Study overall: Acute and convalescent COVID-19 specimens originated in the United States, Italy and Spain. PBMCs, B-cell-depleted T cells, or T cells provided the cDNA or gDNA that made up the material.

Participant ages covered about 18 to 89 years across 25 or so US areas. The CDR3 is made up of 16 amino acids. CDR1 is SGDLS and CDR2 is YYNGEE in the germline V gene. V lost 1 base and J 1 base, leaving 11 bases between the germline ends. In the original workflow: For nucleated cells, counts were estimated from reference gene primer amplification. TCRdb's table, derived via immunoSEQ multiplex PCR, lists solely in-frame clones and lacks some. D and trimming were read from the DNA, whereas the V and J calls and clone size are those reported in that table. Of about 320,000 clones detected, about 87% appear once; the ten largest clones hold over 4.5%.

The J gene is TRBJ2-2, the V gene TRBV9, with D maybe TRBD1 (6 bases). The material sequenced was PBMCs or T cells enriched from blood (not recorded which). The TCR was taken from a man aged 25 to 40 who had recovered from COVID-19. CDR3 sequence: CASSVQTGGNTGELFF. The CDR3 DNA is TGTGCCAGCAGCGTACAGACAGGCGGGAACACCGGGGAGCTGTTTTTT.